One sample yielded the 20 T cell receptor beta chains listed below, sequenced in a study of T cells in localized non-small cell lung cancer. Measured with immunoSEQ multiplex PCR; TCRdb has only the in-frame clones, and not every one. Of about 92,000 clones in the sample, roughly 93% were seen once. This material consisted of PBMCs, taken before any cancer treatment. The receptors were gathered from a woman aged 40 to 75 with stage II squamous cell lung carcinoma.

The chain couples TRBV6-1 to TRBJ2-1; TRBD2 agrees at 13 bases. The ends lost 4 bases at V and 5 bases at J; junction bases unmatched: 5. Germline values: CDR1 MNHNS, CDR2 SASEGT. The CDR3 is 16 residues long. This CDR3 reads CASSGPLAGGNNEQFF. The CDR3 DNA sequence: TGTGCCAGCAGTGGCCCACTAGCGGGGGGGAACAATGAGCAGTTCTTC.

V gene TRBV11-3 combines with J gene TRBJ2-7; D gene ambiguous. Between the trimmed V and J ends, which lost 5 bases and 7 bases, there was a span of 12 bases. CDR3 length: 12 residues. The germline gives CDR1 SGHNT, CDR2 YENEEA. The DNA of the CDR3 is TGTGCCAGCAGCGGAAGAGATAGGGAGCAGTACTTC. This gives the protein CASSGRDREQYF.

The CDR3 reads CASSLGTQLEQYF. CDR3 DNA sequence: TGTGCCAGCAGTTTAGGGACGCAACTCGAGCAGTACTTC. The chain combines TRBV27 with TRBJ2-7, with D perhaps given as TRBD1 or TRBD2 (5 bases each). CDR3 size: 13 residues. Germline values: CDR1 MNHEY, CDR2 SMNVEV (reference sequence). V lost 2 bases and J lost 6, with 11 bases in between.

This clone has more than one count but fewer than ten. The CDR3 region has the DNA TGTGCCAGCAGCTTAGGGGACCGAAGCGGCTACACCTTC. This sequence encodes CASSLGDRSGYTF. The chain carries TRBV12-1 and TRBJ1-2. TRBV12-1 is tagged as a pseudogene. The CDR3 has 13 amino acids.

This clone turned up a few times. The J gene is TRBJ2-1, the V gene TRBV7-6, with D perhaps assigned TRBD1 or TRBD2 (6 bases each). The V end lost 1 base, the J end lost 0 bases, and 13 bases lay between the germline ends. The CDR3 is 17 amino acids. Germline V gives CDR1 SGHVS, CDR2 FNYEAQ. The CDR3 loop reads CASSLVSGGRSYNEQFF. For the CDR3, the DNA is TGTGCCAGCAGCTTAGTTTCCGGGGGCCGCTCCTACAATGAGCAGTTCTTC.

The CDR3 spells CASSLAGGGRYEQYF. In DNA, the CDR3 is TGTGCCAGCAGCTTAGCCGGCGGGGGACGCTACGAGCAGTACTTC. This chain links TRBV7-2 with TRBJ2-7, with 7 bases identical to TRBD2. V lost 0 bases and J lost 3; bases outside the gene matches: 5. The CDR3 runs to 15 residues. CDR1 and CDR2 (germline): SGHTA, FQGNSA.

The chain recombines TRBV5-4 with TRBJ1-1; D remains unclear. This CDR3 is 13 amino acids long. Germline values: CDR1 SGHNT, CDR2 YYREEE (reference sequence). V was pared by 1 base and J by 3 bases, with 7 bases between. CDR3 region: CASSLSADTEAFF. The CDR3 nucleotides read TGTGCCAGCAGCTTGAGTGCGGACACTGAAGCTTTCTTT.

V usage is TRBV7-9 and J usage is TRBJ1-5; D call uncertain. V was pared by 5 bases and J by 1 base, with 12 bases between. Germline CDR1 is SEHNR and CDR2 is FQNEAQ (reference sequence). The CDR3 has 15 residues. The CDR3: CASSPSSGSNQPQHF. The CDR3 DNA reads TGTGCCAGCAGCCCATCATCGGGGAGCAATCAGCCCCAGCATTTT.

The rearrangement joins TRBV19 to TRBJ2-2; perhaps TRBD2 as D (7 bases). Trimming stripped 2 bases from V and 3 bases from J, with 19 bases between. The CDR3 consists of 18 residues. Germline CDR1 is LNHDA and CDR2 is SQIVND (reference sequence). The chain's CDR3 is CASSIRTGGATHTGELFF. In nucleotides, the CDR3 is TGTGCCAGTAGTATAAGGACTGGGGGGGCCACCCACACCGGGGAGCTGTTTTTT.

This sequence joins TRBV28 and TRBJ1-5; D ambiguous. Looked up from germline, CDR1 is MDHEN and CDR2 is SYDVKM. The CDR3 contains 14 residues. V lost 2 bases and J lost 6, with 11 bases in between. The CDR3 reads CASSLLKGGQPQHF. CDR3 DNA sequence: TGTGCCAGCAGTTTACTGAAAGGAGGTCAGCCCCAGCATTTT.

V is TRBV13 and J is TRBJ2-4; 9 bases agree with TRBD2. The CDR3 loop spans 17 amino acids. CDR1 is PRHDT, CDR2 FYEKMQ, per germline (reference sequence). J lost 1 base, V lost 5 bases, and 9 bases had no gene match. CDR3 in amino acids: CASSRQGAGGAKNIQYF. The CDR3 nucleotides read TGTGCCAGCAGCCGCCAGGGAGCGGGAGGCGCCAAAAACATTCAGTACTTC.

This rearrangement joins TRBV10-1 to TRBJ2-3; D not resolved. CDR3 size: 12 residues. Trimming removed 6 bases from V and 6 bases from J, with 10 bases in between. Germline V gene lookup returns CDR1 WNHNN and CDR2 SYGVQD (reference sequence). In DNA, the CDR3 is TGCGCCAGCAGCGAGGTGCGGGATACGCAGTATTTT. This sequence encodes CASSEVRDTQYF.

This sequence joins TRBV6-1 and TRBJ1-5; D uncertain. This CDR3 comprises 17 residues. Trimming removed 2 bases at V and 0 bases at J, with 14 bases between. Germline loops: CDR1 MNHNS, CDR2 SASEGT. As DNA, the CDR3 is TGTGCCAGCAGTGAATATGCCTTACTAGGTAGCAATCAGCCCCAGCATTTT. Translation gives CASSEYALLGSNQPQHF.

In nucleotides, the CDR3 is TGTGCCAGCACATTCGTGGGGGGGGAGACCCAGTACTTC. Amino acid sequence: CASTFVGGETQYF. The chain joins TRBV7-6 to TRBJ2-5; 7 bases are a match to TRBD2. The germline gives CDR1 SGHVS, CDR2 FNYEAQ. The junction had 7 bases not matched to a gene; V was cut back by 7 bases and J by 5 bases. CDR3 length: 13 residues.

The V and J genes are TRBV5-1 and TRBJ1-1; no definite D call. Germline CDR1 SGHRS, CDR2 YFSETQ. The CDR3 has 13 amino acids. Trimming pared 0 bases from V and 8 bases from J, leaving 11 bases between. The CDR3 loop is CASSLVAVSEAFF. CDR3 DNA sequence: TGCGCCAGCAGCTTGGTGGCCGTCAGCGAAGCTTTCTTT.

CDR3 nucleotide sequence: TGTGCCAGCAGTGAGACTATTGGAAGGTTCACAGATACGCAGTATTTT. Translating gives CASSETIGRFTDTQYF. The chain combines TRBV6-1 with TRBJ2-3; D might be TRBD2 (5 bases). Germline CDR1 reads MNHNS; CDR2 reads SASEGT. The length of the CDR3 is 16 residues. Trimming left V 3 bases short and J 2 bases short, with 15 bases between.

The V gene is TRBV30, the J gene TRBJ1-5; TRBD1 is a possible D gene (6 bases). The CDR3 runs 13 residues. Germline assignment: CDR1 GTSNPN and CDR2 SVGIG (reference sequence). The V end lost 0 bases, the J end lost 6 bases, and 9 bases lay between the germline ends. The CDR3 sequence: CAWSVRGAQPQHF. Here the CDR3 DNA reads TGTGCCTGGAGTGTACGGGGGGCTCAGCCCCAGCATTTT.

The chain is built from TRBV27 and TRBJ1-2, with D maybe TRBD1 (6 bases). Germline values: CDR1 MNHEY, CDR2 SMNVEV (reference sequence). Trimming removed 5 bases at V and 0 bases at J, with 22 bases between. The CDR3 consists of 18 residues. The CDR3 protein is CASSGRPQGVGTNYGYTF. The DNA for the CDR3 is TGTGCCAGCAGTGGTCGCCCACAGGGTGTGGGGACTAACTATGGCTACACCTTC.

Notes on this clone: Other nucleotide sequences in the sample specify the same CDR3. The rearrangement uses TRBV9 and TRBJ1-1; D call uncertain. CDR3 length: 15 residues. The V gene lost 0 bases and the J gene lost 0 bases, with 9 bases spanning the gap. Germline V gene sequence: CDR1 SGDLS, CDR2 YYNGEE. CDR3 loop: CASSVGGSLNTEAFF. The CDR3 region has the DNA TGTGCCAGCAGCGTAGGTGGTAGTCTGAACACTGAAGCTTTCTTT.

The genes are TRBV28 and TRBJ1-5, with D hard to call. Trimming removed 5 bases from V and 3 bases from J, with 11 bases in between. The V gene's germline CDR1 is MDHEN and CDR2 SYDVKM. The CDR3 runs to 14 residues. CDR3 DNA: TGTGCCAGCAGTCTCTCGTTCTCCAATCAGCCCCAGCATTTT. Its protein is CASSLSFSNQPQHF. Full variable domain (rest looked up from reference TRBV28 and TRBJ1-5): DVKVTQSSRYLVKRTGEKVFLECVQDMDHENMFWYRQDPGLGLRLIYFSYDVKMKEKGDIPEGYSVSREKKERFSLILESASTNQTSMYLCASSLSFSNQPQHFGDGTRLSIL.